This T cell receptor (beta chain) was found in a study of blood T cell repertoires in COVID-19. The overall study: Whether acute or convalescent, the COVID-19 samples came from the United States, Italy and Spain. The cDNA or gDNA used as material had been derived from T cells, B-cell-depleted T cells, or PBMCs.

This CDR3 contains 16 residues. Trimming took 2 bases from V and 0 from J, leaving 15 bases between them. Germline CDR1 reads GTSNPN; CDR2 reads SVGIG (reference sequence). Authors' analysis steps: Counts of nucleated cells, estimated from reference gene primer amplification, were obtained. The table came from immunoSEQ multiplex PCR; TCRdb's copy has only in-frame clones and leaves some out. V and J calls plus clone size are reproduced from that table; the DNA served to infer D and trimming. This table has about 100,000 clones, approximately 88% appearing once. The sequence was obtained from a man between 50 and 59 years old with active or convalescent COVID-19. V and J are TRBV30 and TRBJ2-3; D is uncertain. The sample comprised peripheral blood. CDR3 sequence reads: CAWSPRLVVSTDTQYF. The CDR3 region has the DNA TGTGCCTGGAGTCCCCGACTCGTTGTAAGCACAGATACGCAGTATTTT. The whole variable domain, remainder taken from reference TRBV30 and TRBJ2-3, is SQTIHQWPATLVQPVGSPLSLECTVEGTSNPNLYWYRQAAGRGLQLLFYSVGIGQISSEVPQNLSASRPQDRQFILSSKKLLLSDSGFYLCAWSPRLVVSTDTQYFGPGTRLTVL.